This T cell receptor beta chain was captured in a study of glioma-infiltrating T cells. A remark on this clonotype: Antigen unknown. This may arise from a read error, as a much more abundant clone is one base away.

The CDR3 is 14 amino acids. Germline CDR1 and CDR2: SQVTM and ANQGSEA. V lost 4 bases to trimming and J lost 6 bases, with 18 bases between them. The iRepertoire nested amplicon-rescue multiplex PCR amplified TCR alpha and beta CDR3s from RNA. Tissue mRNA or PBMC total RNA, 100-400 ng, went into one-step reverse transcription and amplification. TCRdb processed the multiplex PCR reads anew with MiXCR; each CDR3 protein has one entry. The sample lists roughly 100,000 distinct CDR3 sequences, about 30% occurring once. Study-wide findings and caveats: Very few CDR3 sequences were shared between tissue and blood. Above-expected tissue-blood divergence occurred in all gliomas, most in low-grade ones.

This receptor was identified in a human donor with low-grade glioma or glioblastoma, undergoing nonglioma brain surgery, or in good health (not recorded which). The chain is built from TRBV29-1 and TRBJ1-1; D remains ambiguous. The sequencing sample was made of glioma tissue, nonneoplastic brain tissue, or PBMCs (not recorded which). The DNA of the CDR3 is TGCAGCGTTGGGCCCGGGGATAGAGACGCTGAAGCTTTCTTT. Amino acids: CSVGPGDRDAEAFF.